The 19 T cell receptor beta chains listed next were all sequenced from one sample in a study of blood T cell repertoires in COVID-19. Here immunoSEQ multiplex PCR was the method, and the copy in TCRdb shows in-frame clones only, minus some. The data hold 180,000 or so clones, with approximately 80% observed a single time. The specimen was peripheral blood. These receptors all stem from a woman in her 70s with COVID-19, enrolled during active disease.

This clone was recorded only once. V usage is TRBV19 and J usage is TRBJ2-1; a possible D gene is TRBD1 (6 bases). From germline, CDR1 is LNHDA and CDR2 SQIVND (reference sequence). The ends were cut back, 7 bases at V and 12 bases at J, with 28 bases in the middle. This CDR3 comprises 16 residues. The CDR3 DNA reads TGTGCCAGTACCCACAGGACAGCCGAGAGTCTTTCTGGGCAGTTCTTC. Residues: CASTHRTAESLSGQFF.

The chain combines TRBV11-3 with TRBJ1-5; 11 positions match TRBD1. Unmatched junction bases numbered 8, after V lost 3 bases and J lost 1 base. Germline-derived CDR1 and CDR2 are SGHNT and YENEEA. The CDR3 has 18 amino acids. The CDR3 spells CASSFPGQGERSNQPQHF. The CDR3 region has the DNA TGTGCCAGCAGCTTTCCGGGACAGGGGGAACGAAGCAATCAGCCCCAGCATTTT. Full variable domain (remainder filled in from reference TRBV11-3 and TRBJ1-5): EAGVVQSPRYKIIEKKQPVAFWCNPISGHNTLYWYLQNLGQGPELLIRYENEEAVDDSQLPKDRFSAERLKGVDSTLKIQPAELGDSAVYLCASSFPGQGERSNQPQHFGDGTRLSIL.

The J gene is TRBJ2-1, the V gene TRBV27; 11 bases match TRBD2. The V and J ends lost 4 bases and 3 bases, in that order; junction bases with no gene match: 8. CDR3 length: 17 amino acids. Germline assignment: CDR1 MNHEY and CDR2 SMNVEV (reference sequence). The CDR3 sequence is CASSSLRLAGNYNEQFF. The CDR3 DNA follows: TGTGCCAGCAGTTCCCTACGACTAGCGGGAAACTACAATGAGCAGTTCTTC.

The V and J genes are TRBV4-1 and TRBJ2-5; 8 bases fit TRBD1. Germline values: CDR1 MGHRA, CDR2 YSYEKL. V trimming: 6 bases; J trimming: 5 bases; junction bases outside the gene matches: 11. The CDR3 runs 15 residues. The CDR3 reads CASSSGQGLGETQYF. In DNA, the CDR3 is TGCGCCAGCAGTTCAGGACAGGGCCTTGGCGAGACCCAGTACTTC.

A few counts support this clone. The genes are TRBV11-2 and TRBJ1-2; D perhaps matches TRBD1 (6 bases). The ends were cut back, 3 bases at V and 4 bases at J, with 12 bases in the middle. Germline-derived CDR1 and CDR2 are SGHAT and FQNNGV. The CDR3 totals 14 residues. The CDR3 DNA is TGTGCCAGCAGCTTCGGCCCACAGGGCTATGGCTACACCTTC. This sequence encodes CASSFGPQGYGYTF.

The CDR3 DNA is TGTGCCACCAGCAGCGCAGGGGCTGACTATGGCTACACCTTC. Amino acids: CATSSAGADYGYTF. V and J are TRBV15 and TRBJ1-2; weak D call: TRBD1 (6 bases). The CDR3 length is 14 residues. The germline V gene encodes CDR1 LNHNV and CDR2 YYDKDF (reference sequence). With 3 bases removed from V and 3 bases from J, the gap between germline ends came to 11 bases.

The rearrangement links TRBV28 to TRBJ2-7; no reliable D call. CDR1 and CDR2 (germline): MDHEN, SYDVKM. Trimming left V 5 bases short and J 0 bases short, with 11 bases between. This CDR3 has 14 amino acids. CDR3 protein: CASSPTTVSYEQYF. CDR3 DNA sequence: TGTGCCAGCAGTCCGACGACTGTCTCCTACGAGCAGTACTTC.

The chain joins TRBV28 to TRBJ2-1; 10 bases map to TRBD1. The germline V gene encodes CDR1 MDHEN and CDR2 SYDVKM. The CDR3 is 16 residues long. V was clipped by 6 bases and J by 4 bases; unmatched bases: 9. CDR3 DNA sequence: TGTGCCAGCAGGCCCACCGGGACAGGGGCGTACAATGAGCAGTTCTTC. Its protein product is CASRPTGTGAYNEQFF.

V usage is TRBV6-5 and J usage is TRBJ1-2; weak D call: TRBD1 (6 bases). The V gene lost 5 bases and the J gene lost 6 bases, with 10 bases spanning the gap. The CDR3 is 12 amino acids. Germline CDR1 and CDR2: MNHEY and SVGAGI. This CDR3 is CASSRTADGYTF. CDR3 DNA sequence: TGTGCCAGCAGTCGGACAGCCGATGGCTACACCTTC.

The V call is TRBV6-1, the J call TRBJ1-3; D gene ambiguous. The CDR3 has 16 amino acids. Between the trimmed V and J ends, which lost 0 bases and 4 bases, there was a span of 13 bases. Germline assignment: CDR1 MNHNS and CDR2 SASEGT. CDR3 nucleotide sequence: TGTGCCAGCAGTGAAGCTTTGAGGGCGGAAGGAAACACCATATATTTT. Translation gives CASSEALRAEGNTIYF.

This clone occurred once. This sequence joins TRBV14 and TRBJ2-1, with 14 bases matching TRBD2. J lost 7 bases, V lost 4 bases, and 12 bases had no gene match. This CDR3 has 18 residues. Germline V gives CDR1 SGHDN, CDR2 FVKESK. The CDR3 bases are TGTGCCAGCAGCCGGACTAGCGGGAGGACCGTAGGACAGAATGAGCAGTTCTTC. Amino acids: CASSRTSGRTVGQNEQFF.

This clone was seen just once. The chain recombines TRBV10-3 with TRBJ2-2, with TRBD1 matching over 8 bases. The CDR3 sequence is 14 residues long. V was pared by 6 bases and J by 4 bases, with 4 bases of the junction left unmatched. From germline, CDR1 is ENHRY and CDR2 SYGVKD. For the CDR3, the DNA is TGTGCCATCAGCCAAGACAGGGGCACCGGGGAGCTGTTTTTT. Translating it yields CAISQDRGTGELFF.

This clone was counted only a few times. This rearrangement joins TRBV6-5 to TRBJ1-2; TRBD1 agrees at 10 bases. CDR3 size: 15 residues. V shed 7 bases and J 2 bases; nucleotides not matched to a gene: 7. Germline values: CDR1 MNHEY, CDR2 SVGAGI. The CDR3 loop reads CASTLSGQGNYGYTF. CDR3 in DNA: TGTGCCAGCACCCTATCGGGACAGGGGAACTATGGCTACACCTTC.

The chain's CDR3 is CAGKYRYV. CDR3 coding DNA: TGTGCCGGAAAATACAGGTACGTC. The gene calls are TRBV12-3 or TRBV12-4 and TRBJ2-7; D not certain. This CDR3 spans 8 amino acids. Trimming took 11 bases from V and 12 from J, leaving 11 bases between them.

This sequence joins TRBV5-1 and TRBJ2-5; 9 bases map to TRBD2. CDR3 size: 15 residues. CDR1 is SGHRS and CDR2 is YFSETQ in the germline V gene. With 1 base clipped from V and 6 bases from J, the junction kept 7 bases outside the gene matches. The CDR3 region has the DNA TGCGCCAGCAGCTTGTACGCGGGAGGGGGGCAGACCCAGTACTTC. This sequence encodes CASSLYAGGGQTQYF.

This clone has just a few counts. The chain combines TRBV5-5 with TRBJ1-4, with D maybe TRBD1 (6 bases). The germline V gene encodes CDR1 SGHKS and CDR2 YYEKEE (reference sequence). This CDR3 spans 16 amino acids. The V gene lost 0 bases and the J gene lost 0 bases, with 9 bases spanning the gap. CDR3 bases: TGTGCCAGCAGCTTGGGTCGACAGGCAACTAATGAAAAACTGTTTTTT. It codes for CASSLGRQATNEKLFF.

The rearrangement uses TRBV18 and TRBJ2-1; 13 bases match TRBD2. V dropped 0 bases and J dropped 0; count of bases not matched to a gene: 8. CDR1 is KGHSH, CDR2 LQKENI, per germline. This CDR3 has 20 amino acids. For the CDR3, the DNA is TGTGCCAGCTCACCACCAGAACTAGCGGGGGGGTTAACCTCCTACAATGAGCAGTTCTTC. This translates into CASSPPELAGGLTSYNEQFF.

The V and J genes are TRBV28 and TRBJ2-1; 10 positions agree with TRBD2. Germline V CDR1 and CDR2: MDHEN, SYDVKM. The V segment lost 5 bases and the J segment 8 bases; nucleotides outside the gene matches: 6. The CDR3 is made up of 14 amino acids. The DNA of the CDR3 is TGTGCCAGCAGTCCTAGCGGGGGAGGGCATGAGCAGTTCTTC. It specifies CASSPSGGGHEQFF.

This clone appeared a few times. Here the CDR3 reads CASSSGSGGQETQYF. The DNA for the CDR3 is TGTGCCAGCAGTTCAGGCTCCGGGGGCCAAGAGACCCAGTACTTC. V usage is TRBV25-1 and J usage is TRBJ2-5; possibly TRBD2 for D (6 bases). This CDR3 region has 15 residues. Looked up from germline, CDR1 is MGHDK and CDR2 is SYGVNS. V was pared by 5 bases and J by 1 base, with 14 bases between.